This T cell receptor beta chain appears in the sequencing data of a study of human T cells and chemical hapten exposure. Library construction involved attaching unique molecular identifiers to individual cDNA molecules, which allowed quantitative, reproducible TCR counting. TCRdb redid the calling of the RACE reads with MiXCR, one entry per CDR3 protein. The sample has roughly 150,000 distinct CDR3 sequences, roughly 25% seen once. Noted time point: patch test 3, about 24 weeks after DPC sensitization. Treatment given: therapeutic diphenylcyclopropenone sensitization with weekly scalp DPC. People who gave samples had alopecia, were 18 to 70 years old, and were suitable for DPC. This clonotype was picked up a small number of times. The antigen remains unidentified. The CDR3 runs to 16 residues. Germline V gives CDR1 MNHEY, CDR2 SVGEGT. Trimming stripped 4 bases from V and 2 bases from J, with 18 bases between.

Study results and limitations: Positively correlated with patch test score were the counts of PT1 expanded TCRs.

This receptor was obtained from a young woman with alopecia areata. Some clones in this sample may be carry-over from other donors' samples. J is TRBJ2-7 and V is TRBV6-2 or TRBV6-3; TRBD2 is a possible D gene (5 bases). Source: whole blood, taken in connection with sensitization to the hapten diphenylcyclopropenone (DPC). CDR3 in amino acids: CASSFSRTGNTYEQYF. As DNA, the CDR3 is TGTGCCAGCAGTTTCTCCCGGACCGGGAACACCTACGAGCAGTACTTC.